This T cell receptor beta chain came from a study of human T cells and chemical hapten exposure. Extraction yielded total RNA from whole blood (unfractionated). The CDR3 length is 15 residues. V gave up 0 bases and J gave up 9 bases; unmatched junction bases: 8. From germline, CDR1 is MGHRA and CDR2 YSYEKL. TCRdb reanalysed the 5' RACE reads using MiXCR and keeps one entry per CDR3 protein. The sample has 81,000 or so distinct CDR3 sequences; roughly 7.7% are singletons. This clonotype was observed a handful of times. V and J are TRBV4-1 and TRBJ1-5, with 7 positions matching TRBD1. The receptor's source is a male donor in good health. This CDR3 reads CASSQETGSPAPQHF. The CDR3 DNA reads as TGCGCCAGCAGCCAAGAGACAGGGAGCCCGGCGCCCCAGCATTTT.